The 29 T cell receptor beta chains below come from one sample, sequenced in a study of blood T cell repertoires in COVID-19. Assay used: immunoSEQ multiplex PCR; TCRdb lists only in-frame clones, some missing. The repertoire consists of about 120,000 clones, with about four fifths occurring once and the leading ten covering approximately 18%. The sequenced sample was peripheral blood. All receptors come from a young man with COVID-19, enrolled during active disease.

The chain carries TRBV19 and TRBJ2-3; 8 bases map to TRBD1. CDR3 length equals 14 residues. Per the germline V gene, CDR1 is LNHDA and CDR2 is SQIVND (reference sequence). The J segment lost 4 bases and the V segment lost 5 bases, leaving 5 bases of the junction unmatched. The CDR3 reads CASSLRQGSDTQYF. In nucleotides, the CDR3 is TGTGCCAGTAGTCTTCGACAGGGGTCAGATACGCAGTATTTT.

This chain links TRBV30 with TRBJ2-1; D possibly corresponds to TRBD2 (5 bases). Germline V gives CDR1 GTSNPN, CDR2 SVGIG (reference sequence). Trimming shortened V by 5 bases and J by 13 bases, and 15 bases separated the two germline ends. The CDR3 is made up of 11 amino acids. CDR3 in amino acids: CAWGHLSDQFF. The CDR3 DNA follows: TGTGCCTGGGGTCACCTTAGCGACCAGTTCTTC.

The chain joins TRBV15 to TRBJ2-1, with 10 bases lining up with TRBD1. J was trimmed by 6 bases and V by 2 bases; bases with no gene match: 13. Germline lookup yields CDR1 LNHNV and CDR2 YYDKDF (reference sequence). The CDR3 length is 18 residues. DNA for the CDR3: TGTGCCACCAGCAGATATCCTCCGGGACAGGGGCGGACCAATGAGCAGTTCTTC. The encoded protein is CATSRYPPGQGRTNEQFF.

This chain connects TRBV5-4 to TRBJ2-5; D remains ambiguous. The CDR3 is 13 residues long. Germline V gives CDR1 SGHNT, CDR2 YYREEE (reference sequence). Trimming took 0 bases from V and 4 from J, leaving 7 bases between them. As DNA, the CDR3 is TGTGCCAGCAGCTTGGGGCCATTAGAGACCCAGTACTTC. Translation gives CASSLGPLETQYF.

V gene TRBV10-1 combines with J gene TRBJ1-1; possible D gene TRBD1, 5 bases. This CDR3 is built from 13 residues. CDR1 and CDR2 from the germline V gene are WNHNN and SYGVQD (reference sequence). Trimming removed 3 bases at V and 6 bases at J, with 11 bases between. The CDR3 region has the DNA TGCGCCAGCAGTGAAGGGGAGGGAGCTGAAGCTTTCTTT. Translating it yields CASSEGEGAEAFF.

The chain recombines TRBV24-1 with TRBJ2-1; D gene ambiguous. The germline gives CDR1 KGHDR, CDR2 SFDVKD. CDR3 length equals 14 residues. Trimming cost V 3 bases and J 4 bases, with 9 bases left between them. The CDR3 bases are TGTGCCACCAGTGATAGATCGCTATACAATGAGCAGTTCTTC. As protein: CATSDRSLYNEQFF.

The V and J genes are TRBV7-3 and TRBJ2-1, with TRBD2 as a possible D gene (5 bases). Trimming removed 4 bases from V and 9 bases from J, with 16 bases in between. Germline CDR1 is SGHTA and CDR2 is FQGTGA. The CDR3 totals 14 residues. The CDR3 spells CASSSFRGSTEQFF. CDR3 DNA sequence: TGTGCCAGCAGCTCTTTTCGGGGATCCACTGAGCAGTTCTTC.

The chain is built from TRBV29-1 and TRBJ2-3, with no clear D. Between the trimmed V and J ends, which lost 0 bases and 11 bases, there was a span of 15 bases. Germline loops: CDR1 SQVTM, CDR2 ANQGSEA. The CDR3 is 13 residues long. CDR3 sequence: CSVEDALSPLQYF. The CDR3 DNA sequence: TGCAGCGTTGAAGACGCCTTGAGCCCCCTGCAGTATTTT.

The genes are TRBV27 and TRBJ2-7; 7 nucleotides agree with TRBD1. V trimming: 5 bases; J trimming: 2 bases; junction bases outside the gene matches: 18. Looked up from germline, CDR1 is MNHEY and CDR2 is SMNVEV (reference sequence). The CDR3 spans 18 residues. Written as DNA, the CDR3 is TGTGCCAGCAGTCCCTCTGGTGACAGGGCTTTATTAACCTACGAGCAGTACTTC. This gives the protein CASSPSGDRALLTYEQYF.

This clone was observed once. V gene TRBV7-7 combines with J gene TRBJ2-2; possibly TRBD2 for D (5 bases). This CDR3 spans 15 amino acids. The germline V and J ends were trimmed by 1 base and 6 bases, with 12 bases remaining between them. Germline CDR1 reads SSHAT; CDR2 reads FNYEAQ (reference sequence). CDR3 region: CASSLGIGGPGELFF. The CDR3 nucleotides are TGTGCCAGCAGCTTAGGGATAGGAGGACCCGGGGAGCTGTTTTTT.

V and J are TRBV5-1 and TRBJ2-1; 8 bases map to TRBD2. CDR1 is SGHRS and CDR2 is YFSETQ in the germline V gene. The CDR3 spans 16 residues. The V segment lost 0 bases and the J segment 9 bases; nucleotides outside the gene matches: 11. The CDR3 loop reads CASSLAGTRETIEQFF. CDR3 nucleotide sequence: TGCGCCAGCAGCTTGGCCGGGACTAGAGAGACAATTGAGCAGTTCTTC.

The J gene is TRBJ2-1, the V gene TRBV4-3, with 11 bases that match TRBD2. CDR3 size: 15 residues. The V gene's germline CDR1 is LGHNA and CDR2 YSLEER. The ends lost 2 bases at V and 12 bases at J; junction bases unmatched: 9. CDR3 amino acids: CASSQISGGAGLQFF. DNA of the CDR3: TGCGCCAGCAGCCAAATTAGCGGGGGGGCCGGTTTGCAGTTCTTC.

The rearrangement joins TRBV9 to TRBJ1-1; 7 bases line up with TRBD1. The trim removed 0 bases at V and 0 bases at J, leaving 8 bases unmatched. This CDR3 spans 17 amino acids. In germline, CDR1 is SGDLS, CDR2 YYNGEE. DNA of the CDR3: TGTGCCAGCAGCGTAGCCCCGACAGGGAACATGAACACTGAAGCTTTCTTT. Translation gives CASSVAPTGNMNTEAFF.

The J gene is TRBJ2-7, the V gene TRBV5-1; D call uncertain. CDR1 SGHRS and CDR2 YFSETQ come from the germline V gene. Trimming took off 4 bases at V and 0 bases at J, with 17 bases between the two ends. The CDR3 is 16 residues long. The CDR3 bases are TGCGCCAGCAGCCTGGGGTGGCGGCAGACCTCCTACGAGCAGTACTTC. The encoded protein is CASSLGWRQTSYEQYF.

The chain carries TRBV3-1 (or the pseudogene TRBV3-2) and TRBJ2-3; 8 bases match TRBD2. CDR1 LGHDT and CDR2 YNNKEL come from the germline V gene (reference sequence). J was trimmed by 0 bases and V by 0 bases; bases with no gene match: 5. The CDR3 length is 17 residues. The CDR3 DNA reads TGTGCCAGCAGCCAAGACAGAGCGGGGGTTAGCACAGATACGCAGTATTTT. Translating it yields CASSQDRAGVSTDTQYF.

This clone occurred a few times. J is TRBJ2-3 and V is TRBV7-9, with D possibly TRBD1 on 5 matching bases. The CDR3 sequence is 15 residues long. V lost 2 bases to trimming and J lost 7 bases, with 16 bases between them. The germline CDR1 and CDR2 sequences are SEHNR and FQNEAQ (reference sequence). The CDR3 DNA reads TGTGCCAGCAGCTTAAGGGGCCAATCAACAAATACGCAGTATTTT. Amino acid sequence: CASSLRGQSTNTQYF.

This clone was recorded a few times. The V gene is TRBV7-9, the J gene TRBJ2-2, with 7 positions matching TRBD2. With V trimmed by 0 bases and J by 7 bases, 14 bases remained unmatched. Germline lookup yields CDR1 SEHNR and CDR2 FQNEAQ (reference sequence). This CDR3 comprises 18 residues. DNA of the CDR3: TGTGCCAGCAGCTTAGCGAAGGCGGGAGTACTGGCTGACGGGGAGCTGTTTTTT. This translates into CASSLAKAGVLADGELFF. Looking up the rest from reference TRBV7-9 and TRBJ2-2 gives the full variable domain: DTGVSQNPRHKITKRGQNVTFRCDPISEHNRLYWYRQTLGQGPEFLTYFQNEAQLEKSRLLSDRFSAERPKGSFSTLEIQRTEQGDSAMYLCASSLAKAGVLADGELFFGEGSRLTVL.

The genes are TRBV5-5 and TRBJ1-3; TRBD1 is a possible D gene (6 bases). The germline V gene has CDR1 SGHKS and CDR2 YYEKEE (reference sequence). The CDR3 consists of 16 residues. Trimming stripped 0 bases from V and 0 bases from J, with 10 bases between. CDR3 coding DNA: TGTGCCAGCAGCTTGGGCCAGGGGTTCTCTGGAAACACCATATATTTT. It encodes CASSLGQGFSGNTIYF.

The chain joins TRBV27 to TRBJ2-4; unclear D gene. CDR1 is MNHEY and CDR2 is SMNVEV in the germline V gene (reference sequence). V lost 3 bases and J lost 6, with 3 bases in between. The CDR3 contains 11 residues. CDR3 residues: CASSFGNIQYF. In nucleotides, the CDR3 is TGTGCCAGCAGTTTCGGAAACATTCAGTACTTC.

The chain combines TRBV6-5 with TRBJ1-1; perhaps TRBD1 as D (6 bases). Germline V gene data show CDR1 as MNHEY and CDR2 as SVGAGI. Trimming took 5 bases from V and 4 from J, leaving 11 bases between them. CDR3 length equals 13 residues. Written as DNA, the CDR3 is TGTGCCAGCAGTCTAGGGGGGGGCACTGAAGCTTTCTTT. This sequence encodes CASSLGGGTEAFF.

The chain couples TRBV9 to TRBJ2-2; 9 positions agree with TRBD1. The CDR3 has 15 amino acids. With V trimmed by 3 bases and J by 4 bases, 4 bases remained unmatched. CDR1 SGDLS and CDR2 YYNGEE come from the germline V gene. CDR3 nucleotides: TGTGCCAGCAGCGGGGGACAGGGAGTCACCGGGGAGCTGTTTTTT. Translated: CASSGGQGVTGELFF.

J is TRBJ1-5 and V is TRBV19; TRBD1 agrees at 8 bases. The CDR3 totals 16 residues. J lost 2 bases, V lost 4 bases, and 7 bases had no gene match. Germline values: CDR1 LNHDA, CDR2 SQIVND (reference sequence). The chain's CDR3 is CASSKTGVIGNQPQHF. For the CDR3, the DNA is TGTGCCAGTAGTAAGACAGGGGTGATCGGCAATCAGCCCCAGCATTTT.

The J gene is TRBJ1-4, the V gene TRBV5-5; D remains unclear. V shed 0 bases and J shed 7 bases, with 7 bases lying between them. Germline V gene data show CDR1 as SGHKS and CDR2 as YYEKEE (reference sequence). This CDR3 spans 13 amino acids. The DNA for the CDR3 is TGTGCCAGCAGCTTGGCCCCGGGTGAAAAACTGTTTTTT. As protein: CASSLAPGEKLFF.

V usage is TRBV19 and J usage is TRBJ1-2; 9 positions agree with TRBD1. Unmatched junction bases numbered 6, after V lost 6 bases and J lost 4 bases. Looked up from germline, CDR1 is LNHDA and CDR2 is SQIVND (reference sequence). The CDR3 runs 14 residues. CDR3 bases: TGTGCCAGTAGCCGGGACAGGGTACCCTATGGCTACACCTTC. Encoded protein: CASSRDRVPYGYTF.

CDR3 amino acids: CASSDRVKEKLFF. The DNA for the CDR3 is TGTGCCAGCAGCGACAGGGTAAAGGAAAAACTGTTTTTT. The chain employs TRBV5-6 and TRBJ1-4; 7 bases line up with TRBD1. The CDR3 extends over 13 amino acids. J gave up 8 bases and V 4 bases, and 5 bases lay outside the gene matches. CDR1 SGHDT and CDR2 YYEEEE come from the germline V gene.

V and J are TRBV11-3 and TRBJ1-1, with TRBD1 identical over 10 bases. CDR1 is SGHNT, CDR2 YENEEA, per germline. V was pared by 4 bases and J by 4 bases, with 6 bases of the junction left unmatched. The CDR3 runs 15 residues. CDR3 DNA: TGTGCCAGCAGCTCCGGACAGGGGGAATCCACTGAAGCTTTCTTT. Translated, it gives CASSSGQGESTEAFF.

The rearrangement uses TRBV3-1 (or the pseudogene TRBV3-2) and TRBJ2-7; D not certain. CDR3 length equals 11 residues. Germline V gene data show CDR1 as LGHDT and CDR2 as YNNKEL (reference sequence). With 2 bases removed from V and 5 bases from J, the gap between germline ends came to 4 bases. The chain's CDR3 is CASSQSNEQYF. As DNA, the CDR3 is TGTGCCAGCAGCCAATCTAACGAGCAGTACTTC.

This clone was counted at least ten times. The chain employs TRBV6-4 and TRBJ2-1, with D uncertain. Trimming stripped 6 bases from V and 5 bases from J, with 14 bases between. Germline values: CDR1 MRHNA, CDR2 SNTAGT. The CDR3 contains 14 residues. The CDR3 loop reads CASSDKSPDNEQFF. The CDR3, as DNA: TGTGCCAGCAGCGACAAGTCTCCGGACAATGAGCAGTTCTTC.

This clone was seen a handful of times. This sequence joins TRBV28 and TRBJ2-7, with D unresolved. Germline-derived CDR1 and CDR2 are MDHEN and SYDVKM. CDR3 size: 14 residues. Trimming left V 6 bases short and J 0 bases short, with 12 bases between. CDR3 in amino acids: CASRDSIRSYEQYF. The CDR3 DNA sequence: TGTGCCAGCAGAGACTCCATTCGCTCCTACGAGCAGTACTTC.